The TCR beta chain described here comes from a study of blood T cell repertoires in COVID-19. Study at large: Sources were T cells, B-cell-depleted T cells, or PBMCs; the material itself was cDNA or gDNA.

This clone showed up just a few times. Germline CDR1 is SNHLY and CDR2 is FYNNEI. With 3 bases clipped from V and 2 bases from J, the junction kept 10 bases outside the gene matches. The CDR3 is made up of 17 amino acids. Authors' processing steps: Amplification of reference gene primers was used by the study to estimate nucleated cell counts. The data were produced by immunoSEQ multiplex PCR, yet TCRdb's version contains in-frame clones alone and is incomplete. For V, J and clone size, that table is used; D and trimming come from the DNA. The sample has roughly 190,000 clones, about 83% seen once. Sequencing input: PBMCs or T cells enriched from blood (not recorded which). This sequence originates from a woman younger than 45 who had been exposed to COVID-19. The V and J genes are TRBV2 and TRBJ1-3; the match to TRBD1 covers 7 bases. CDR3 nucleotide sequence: TGTGCCAGCAGTGAGAGGACAGGAGTTCGTCCTGGAAACACCATATATTTT. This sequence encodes CASSERTGVRPGNTIYF.